This T cell receptor beta chain was sequenced for a study of blood T cell repertoires in COVID-19. Study summary: Sites across the United States, Italy and Spain contributed samples from acute and convalescent COVID-19. T cells, B-cell-depleted T cells, or PBMCs supplied cDNA or gDNA.

In the authors' methods: How many nucleated cells were present was estimated from reference gene primer amplification. Assay used: immunoSEQ multiplex PCR; TCRdb lists only in-frame clones, some missing. Clonal size and the V and J genes are those of that table, whereas D and trimming came from the DNA. The repertoire holds about 280,000 clones, with about nine tenths as singletons. The sample consisted of peripheral blood. The clonotype was recovered from a woman aged 40-49 years who had recovered from COVID-19.

The CDR3: CATSRPSYEQYF. CDR3 nucleotide sequence: TGTGCCACCAGCAGACCTTCCTACGAGCAGTACTTC. The chain couples TRBV15 to TRBJ2-7; no firm D call. Looked up from germline, CDR1 is LNHNV and CDR2 is YYDKDF (reference sequence). This CDR3 has 12 residues. The V and J ends lost 2 bases and 1 base respectively, with 3 bases between them.